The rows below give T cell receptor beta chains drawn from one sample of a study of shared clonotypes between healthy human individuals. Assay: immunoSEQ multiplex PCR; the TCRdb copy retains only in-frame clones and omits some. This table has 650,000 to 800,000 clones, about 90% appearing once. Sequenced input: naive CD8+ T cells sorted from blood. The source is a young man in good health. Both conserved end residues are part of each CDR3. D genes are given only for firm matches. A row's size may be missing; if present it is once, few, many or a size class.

CDR3 DNA: TGTGCCAGCAAGCGACAGGGAACTGTACAGCCCCAGCATTTT
CDR3 protein: CASKRQGTVQPQHF
clone size: -
D gene: TRBD1
J gene: TRBJ1-5
V gene: TRBV27

CDR3 DNA: TGTGCCAGCAGTTATCACGGGGAGCTGTTTTTT
CDR3 protein: CASSYHGELFF
clone size: -
D gene: -
J gene: TRBJ2-2
V gene: TRBV6-5

CDR3 DNA: TGTGCCAGCAGCTCACCAGAGCTAGTTAGGGGCAATGAGCAGTTCTTC
CDR3 protein: CASSSPELVRGNEQFF
clone size: few
D gene: -
J gene: TRBJ2-1
V gene: TRBV11-2

CDR3 DNA: TGTGCCAGCAGGCGGGGAGCTAGCGGTTCCTACAATGAGCAGTTCTTC
CDR3 protein: CASRRGASGSYNEQFF
clone size: few
D gene: TRBD2
J gene: TRBJ2-1
V gene: TRBV7-9

CDR3 DNA: TGCGCCAGCAGCCCAACGAGGAACACTGAAGCTTTCTTT
CDR3 protein: CASSPTRNTEAFF
clone size: -
D gene: -
J gene: TRBJ1-1
V gene: TRBV10-2

CDR3 DNA: TGTGCCAGCAGTTCGTGGGGCTCTGGAAACACCATATATTTT
CDR3 protein: CASSSWGSGNTIYF
clone size: -
D gene: -
J gene: TRBJ1-3
V gene: TRBV5-4

CDR3 DNA: TGTGCCAGCAGCACCCCCGGTAGAACTAGCTACGAGCAGTACTTC
CDR3 protein: CASSTPGRTSYEQYF
clone size: -
D gene: -
J gene: TRBJ2-7
V gene: TRBV7-9

CDR3 DNA: TGTGCCAGCAGCGCCCAGACAGGGAATAATGAAAAACTGTTTTTT
CDR3 protein: CASSAQTGNNEKLFF
clone size: once
D gene: TRBD1
J gene: TRBJ1-4
V gene: TRBV7-9

CDR3 DNA: TGTGCCAGCAGCTTCCCAGGGCGTAACTACGAGCAGTACTTC
CDR3 protein: CASSFPGRNYEQYF
clone size: -
D gene: -
J gene: TRBJ2-7
V gene: TRBV5-8

CDR3 DNA: TGCGCCAGCAGCCAAGATTCGGGCAGGGGGATCTACGAGCAGTACTTC
CDR3 protein: CASSQDSGRGIYEQYF
clone size: once
D gene: TRBD1
J gene: TRBJ2-7
V gene: TRBV4-1

CDR3 DNA: TGCGCCAGCAGCTTGTTAGCTGGGAATGAGCAGTTCTTC
CDR3 protein: CASSLLAGNEQFF
clone size: -
D gene: -
J gene: TRBJ2-1
V gene: TRBV5-1

CDR3 DNA: TGTGCCAGCAGTGAATATGAAACAGAGCCCACCTACGAGCAGTACTTC
CDR3 protein: CASSEYETEPTYEQYF
clone size: -
D gene: -
J gene: TRBJ2-7
V gene: TRBV6-1

CDR3 DNA: TGTGCCAGCAGGGGACTAGCGGGACCCGAGCAGTACTTC
CDR3 protein: CASRGLAGPEQYF
clone size: -
D gene: TRBD2
J gene: TRBJ2-7
V gene: TRBV11-2

CDR3 DNA: TGTGCCAGCAGCCCTCTACTAGCGGGAGGTTACGAGCAGTACTTC
CDR3 protein: CASSPLLAGGYEQYF
clone size: -
D gene: -
J gene: TRBJ2-7
V gene: TRBV21-1

CDR3 DNA: TGTGCCAGGGGGGGGAGGGGCGGGATGTCTAGCGAGACCCAGTACTTC
CDR3 protein: CARGGRGGMSSETQYF
clone size: -
D gene: TRBD2
J gene: TRBJ2-5
V gene: TRBV27

CDR3 DNA: TGCAGCGCTCTTCCCCTAGAAGTGTCGGAGACCCAGTACTTC
CDR3 protein: CSALPLEVSETQYF
clone size: -
D gene: -
J gene: TRBJ2-5
V gene: TRBV29-1

CDR3 DNA: TGTGCCAGCAGTTTATCCTCCACAGGGTGGTTGGAGACCCAGTACTTC
CDR3 protein: CASSLSSTGWLETQYF
clone size: -
D gene: -
J gene: TRBJ2-5
V gene: TRBV28